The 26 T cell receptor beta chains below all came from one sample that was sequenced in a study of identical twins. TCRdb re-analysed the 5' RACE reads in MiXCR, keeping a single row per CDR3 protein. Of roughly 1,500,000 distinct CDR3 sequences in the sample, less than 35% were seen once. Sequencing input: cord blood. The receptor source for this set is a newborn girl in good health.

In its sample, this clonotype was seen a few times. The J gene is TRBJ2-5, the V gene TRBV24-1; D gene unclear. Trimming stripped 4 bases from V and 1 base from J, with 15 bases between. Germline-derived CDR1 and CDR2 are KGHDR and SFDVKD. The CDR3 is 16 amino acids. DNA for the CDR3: TGTGCCACCAGTGAATCTTCTTACAGTTTCCAAGAGACCCAGTACTTC. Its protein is CATSESSYSFQETQYF.

The CDR3 DNA reads as TGTGCCAGCAGTCTCATGGCAGAGGGAAACACCATATATTTT. Translation: CASSLMAEGNTIYF. The chain uses TRBV12-3 or TRBV12-4 and TRBJ1-3; D call uncertain. V gave up 5 bases and J gave up 4 bases, with 12 bases separating them. The CDR3 length is 14 residues.

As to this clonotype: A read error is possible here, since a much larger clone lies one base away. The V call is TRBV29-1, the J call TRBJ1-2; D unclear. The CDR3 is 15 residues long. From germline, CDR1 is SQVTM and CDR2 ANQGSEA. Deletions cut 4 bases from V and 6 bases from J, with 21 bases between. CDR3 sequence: CSVAQERTLTHGYTF. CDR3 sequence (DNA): TGCAGCGTTGCGCAGGAAAGGACCCTTACCCATGGCTACACCTTC.

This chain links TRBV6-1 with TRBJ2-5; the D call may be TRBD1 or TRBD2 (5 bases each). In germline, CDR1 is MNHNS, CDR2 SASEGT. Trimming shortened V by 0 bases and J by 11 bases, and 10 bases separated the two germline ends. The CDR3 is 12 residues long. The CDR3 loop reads CASSEAVGEQYF. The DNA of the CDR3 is TGTGCCAGCAGTGAAGCGGTGGGGGAGCAGTACTTC.

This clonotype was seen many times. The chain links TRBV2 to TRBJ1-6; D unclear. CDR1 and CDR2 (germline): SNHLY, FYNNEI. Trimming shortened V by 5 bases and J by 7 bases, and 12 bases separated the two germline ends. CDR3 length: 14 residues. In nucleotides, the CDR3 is TGTGCCAGCAGTCCCACCGGAAGGAATTCACCCCTCCACTTT. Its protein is CASSPTGRNSPLHF.

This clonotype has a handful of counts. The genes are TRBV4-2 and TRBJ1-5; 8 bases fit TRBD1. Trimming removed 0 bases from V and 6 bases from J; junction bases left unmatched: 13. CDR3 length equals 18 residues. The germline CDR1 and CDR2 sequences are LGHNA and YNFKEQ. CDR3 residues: CASSQDPQGASGGQPQHF. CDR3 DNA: TGTGCCAGCAGCCAAGATCCTCAGGGGGCCTCGGGAGGTCAGCCCCAGCATTTT.

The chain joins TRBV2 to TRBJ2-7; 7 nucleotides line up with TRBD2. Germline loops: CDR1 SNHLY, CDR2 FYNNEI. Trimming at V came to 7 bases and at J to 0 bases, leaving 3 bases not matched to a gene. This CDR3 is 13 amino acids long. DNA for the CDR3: TGTGCCAGCATAGGGAGGGACTCCTACGAGCAGTACTTC. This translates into CASIGRDSYEQYF. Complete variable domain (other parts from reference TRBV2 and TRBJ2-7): EPEVTQTPSHQVTQMGQEVILRCVPISNHLYFYWYRQILGQKVEFLVSFYNNEISEKSEIFDDQFSVERPDGSNFTLKIRSTKLEDSAMYFCASIGRDSYEQYFGPGTRLTVT.

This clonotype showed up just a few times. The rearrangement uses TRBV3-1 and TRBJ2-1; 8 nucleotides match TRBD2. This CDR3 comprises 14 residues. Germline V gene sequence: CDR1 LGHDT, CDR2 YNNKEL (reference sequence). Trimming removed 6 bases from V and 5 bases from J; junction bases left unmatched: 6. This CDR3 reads CASRKRGTNNEQFF. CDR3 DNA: TGTGCCAGCAGGAAGCGGGGGACTAACAATGAGCAGTTCTTC.

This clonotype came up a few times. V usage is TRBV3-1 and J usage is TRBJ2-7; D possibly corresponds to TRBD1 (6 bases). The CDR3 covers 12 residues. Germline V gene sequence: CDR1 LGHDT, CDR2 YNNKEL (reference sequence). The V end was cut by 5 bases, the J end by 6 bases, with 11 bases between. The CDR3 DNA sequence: TGTGCCAGCAGCAGGACAGCTCCCGAGCAGTACTTC. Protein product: CASSRTAPEQYF.

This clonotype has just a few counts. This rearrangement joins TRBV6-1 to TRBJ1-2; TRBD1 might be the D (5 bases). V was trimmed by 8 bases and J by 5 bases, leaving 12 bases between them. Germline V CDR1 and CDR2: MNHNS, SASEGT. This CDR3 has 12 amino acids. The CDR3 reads CASRQIEYGYTF. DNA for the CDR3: TGTGCCAGCCGACAGATAGAATATGGCTACACCTTC.

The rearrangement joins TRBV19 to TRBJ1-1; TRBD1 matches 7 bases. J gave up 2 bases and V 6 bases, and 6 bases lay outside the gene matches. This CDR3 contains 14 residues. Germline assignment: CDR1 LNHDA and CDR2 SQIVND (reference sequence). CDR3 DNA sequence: TGTGCCAGTAGGGTGACAGGGCCAAACACTGAAGCTTTCTTT. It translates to CASRVTGPNTEAFF. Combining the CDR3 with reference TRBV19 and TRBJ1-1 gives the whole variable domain DGGITQSPKYLFRKEGQNVTLSCEQNLNHDAMYWYRQDPGQGLRLIYYSQIVNDFQKGDIAEGYSVSREKKESFPLTVTSAQKNPTAFYLCASRVTGPNTEAFFGQGTRLTVV.

CDR3 bases: TGTGCCAGCACCCTTGGTCTAGCGGGAGTCCATGAGCAGTTCTTC. It is translated as CASTLGLAGVHEQFF. J is TRBJ2-1 and V is TRBV5-8; 10 positions match TRBD2. Looked up from germline, CDR1 is SGHTS and CDR2 is YDEGEE. V shed 6 bases, J shed 8 bases, and the junction held 11 bases outside the gene matches. The CDR3 is 15 amino acids.

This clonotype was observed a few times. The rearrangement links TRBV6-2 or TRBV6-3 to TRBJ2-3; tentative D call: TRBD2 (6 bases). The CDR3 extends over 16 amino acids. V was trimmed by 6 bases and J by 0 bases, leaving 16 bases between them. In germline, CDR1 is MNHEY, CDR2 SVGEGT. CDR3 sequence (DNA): TGTGCCAGCAGGACACGAGGCGGGACTAGCACAGATACGCAGTATTTT. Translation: CASRTRGGTSTDTQYF.

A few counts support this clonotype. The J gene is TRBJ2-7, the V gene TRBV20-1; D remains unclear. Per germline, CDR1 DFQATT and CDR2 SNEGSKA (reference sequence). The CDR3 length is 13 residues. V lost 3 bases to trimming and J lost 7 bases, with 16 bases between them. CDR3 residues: CSARITPPLEQYF. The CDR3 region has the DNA TGCAGTGCTAGGATTACGCCCCCCTTGGAGCAGTACTTC.

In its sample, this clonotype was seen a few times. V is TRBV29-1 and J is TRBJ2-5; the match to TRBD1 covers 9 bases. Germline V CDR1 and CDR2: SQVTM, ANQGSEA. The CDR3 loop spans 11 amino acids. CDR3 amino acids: CRDRGQETQYF. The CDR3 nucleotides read TGCAGGGACAGGGGACAAGAGACCCAGTACTTC.

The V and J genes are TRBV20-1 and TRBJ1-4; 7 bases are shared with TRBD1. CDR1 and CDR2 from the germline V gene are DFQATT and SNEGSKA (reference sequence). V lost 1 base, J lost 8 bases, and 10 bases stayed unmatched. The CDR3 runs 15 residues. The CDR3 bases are TGCAGTGCTAGAGCCCGGGAGGGGGCGAGGGAAAAACTGTTTTTT. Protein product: CSARAREGAREKLFF.

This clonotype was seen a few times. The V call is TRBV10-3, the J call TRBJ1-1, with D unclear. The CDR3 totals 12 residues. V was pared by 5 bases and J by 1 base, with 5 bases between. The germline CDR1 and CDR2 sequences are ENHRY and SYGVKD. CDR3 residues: CAISRQNTEAFF. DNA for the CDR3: TGTGCCATCAGTCGCCAGAACACTGAAGCTTTCTTT.

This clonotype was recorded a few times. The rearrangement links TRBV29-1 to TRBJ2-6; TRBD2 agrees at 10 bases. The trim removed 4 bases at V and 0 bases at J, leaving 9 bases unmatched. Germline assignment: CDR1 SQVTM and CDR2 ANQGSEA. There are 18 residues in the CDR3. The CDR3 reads CSVGNMGLASSGANVLTF. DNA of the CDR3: TGCAGCGTTGGTAACATGGGACTAGCGAGCTCTGGGGCCAACGTCCTGACTTTC.

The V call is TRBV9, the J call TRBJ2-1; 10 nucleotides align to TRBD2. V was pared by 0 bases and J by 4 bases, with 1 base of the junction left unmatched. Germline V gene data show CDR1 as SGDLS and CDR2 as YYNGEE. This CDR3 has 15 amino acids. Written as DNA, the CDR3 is TGTGCCAGCAGCGTAGAAGCGGGGGGGTACAATGAGCAGTTCTTC. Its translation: CASSVEAGGYNEQFF.

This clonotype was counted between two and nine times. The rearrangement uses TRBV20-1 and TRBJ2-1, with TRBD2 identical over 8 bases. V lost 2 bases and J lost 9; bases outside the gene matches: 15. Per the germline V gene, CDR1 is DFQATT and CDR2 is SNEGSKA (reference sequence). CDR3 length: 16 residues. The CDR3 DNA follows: TGCAGTGCTAGATTCTATAGCGGGGCCCCCTCGGGTGAGCAGTTCTTC. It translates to CSARFYSGAPSGEQFF.

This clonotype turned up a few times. The CDR3 DNA is TGCAGTGCTAGAGATCAAGAGAGGATGGGAAGGGGGTGGATTCGTAATGAGCAGTTCTTC. Protein product: CSARDQERMGRGWIRNEQFF. The rearrangement joins TRBV20-1 to TRBJ2-1; tentative D call: TRBD1 (6 bases). The CDR3 runs 20 residues. Germline V gene lookup returns CDR1 DFQATT and CDR2 SNEGSKA (reference sequence). Trimming pared 0 bases from V and 7 bases from J, leaving 31 bases between.

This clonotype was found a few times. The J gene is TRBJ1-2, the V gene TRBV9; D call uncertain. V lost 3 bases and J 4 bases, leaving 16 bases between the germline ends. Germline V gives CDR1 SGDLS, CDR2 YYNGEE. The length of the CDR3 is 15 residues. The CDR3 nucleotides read TGTGCCAGCAGCGGTAGCCACCCCGGGCCCTATGGCTACACCTTC. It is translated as CASSGSHPGPYGYTF. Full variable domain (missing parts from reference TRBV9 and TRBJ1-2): DSGVTQTPKHLITATGQRVTLRCSPRSGDLSVYWYQQSLDQGLQFLIQYYNGEERAKGNILERFSAQQFPDLHSELNLSSLELGDSALYFCASSGSHPGPYGYTFGSGTRLTVV.

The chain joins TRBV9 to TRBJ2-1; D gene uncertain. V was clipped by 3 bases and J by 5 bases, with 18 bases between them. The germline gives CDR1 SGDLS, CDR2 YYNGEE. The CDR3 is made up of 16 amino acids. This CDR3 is CASSAHWRGADNEQFF. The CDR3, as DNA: TGTGCCAGCAGCGCCCATTGGCGTGGCGCCGACAATGAGCAGTTCTTC.

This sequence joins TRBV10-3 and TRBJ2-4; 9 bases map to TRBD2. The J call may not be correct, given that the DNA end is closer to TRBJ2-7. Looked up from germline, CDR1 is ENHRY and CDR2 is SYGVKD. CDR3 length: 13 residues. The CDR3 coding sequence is TGTGCCATCAGTGGGACTAGCGAGAACGAGCAGTACTTC. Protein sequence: CAISGTSENEQYF.

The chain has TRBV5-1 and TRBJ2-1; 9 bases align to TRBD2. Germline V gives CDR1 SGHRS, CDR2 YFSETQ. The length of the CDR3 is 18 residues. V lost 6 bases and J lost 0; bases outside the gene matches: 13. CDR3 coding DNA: TGCGCCAGCACAGTGGTAGCGGGAGTGTTGGGCTCCTACAATGAGCAGTTCTTC. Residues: CASTVVAGVLGSYNEQFF.

The CDR3 DNA sequence: TGTGCCAGCAGCTGGCCTCGACTAGCGGGACCTCCCTACAATGAGCAGTTCTTC. Translation gives CASSWPRLAGPPYNEQFF. This chain connects TRBV5-5 to TRBJ2-1; 11 nucleotides line up with TRBD2. There are 18 residues in the CDR3. V was pared by 3 bases and J by 2 bases, with 10 bases of the junction left unmatched. The V gene's germline CDR1 is SGHKS and CDR2 YYEKEE (reference sequence).